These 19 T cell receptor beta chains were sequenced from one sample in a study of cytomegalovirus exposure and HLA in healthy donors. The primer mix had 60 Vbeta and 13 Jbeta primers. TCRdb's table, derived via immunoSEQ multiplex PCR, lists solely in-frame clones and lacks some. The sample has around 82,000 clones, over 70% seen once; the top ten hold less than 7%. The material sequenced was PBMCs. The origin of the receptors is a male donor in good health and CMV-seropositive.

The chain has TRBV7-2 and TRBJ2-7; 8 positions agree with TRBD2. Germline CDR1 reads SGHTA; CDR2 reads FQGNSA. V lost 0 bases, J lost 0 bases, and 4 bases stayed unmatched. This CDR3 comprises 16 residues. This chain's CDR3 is CASSLALTSGSYEQYF. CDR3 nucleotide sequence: TGTGCCAGCAGCTTAGCATTAACTAGCGGCTCCTACGAGCAGTACTTC.

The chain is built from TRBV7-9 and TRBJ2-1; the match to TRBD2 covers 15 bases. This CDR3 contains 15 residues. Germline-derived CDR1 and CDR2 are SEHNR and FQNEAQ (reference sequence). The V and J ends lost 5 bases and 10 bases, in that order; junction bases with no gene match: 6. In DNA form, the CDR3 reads TGTGCCAGCAGCCACGGACTAGCGGGAGGGCCGGAGCAGTTCTTC. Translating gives CASSHGLAGGPEQFF.

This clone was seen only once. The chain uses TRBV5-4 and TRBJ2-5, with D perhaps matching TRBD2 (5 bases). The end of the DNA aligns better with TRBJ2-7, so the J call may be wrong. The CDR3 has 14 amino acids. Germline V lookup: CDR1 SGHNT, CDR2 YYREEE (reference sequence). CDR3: CASSPRVSGYEQYF. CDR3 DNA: TGTGCCAGCAGCCCGCGGGTTAGTGGATACGAGCAGTACTTC.

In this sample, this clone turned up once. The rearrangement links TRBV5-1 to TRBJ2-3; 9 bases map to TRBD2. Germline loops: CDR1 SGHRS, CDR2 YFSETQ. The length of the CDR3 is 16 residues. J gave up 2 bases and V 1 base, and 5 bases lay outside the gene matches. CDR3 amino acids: CASSLLAGLNTDTQYF. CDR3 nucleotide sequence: TGCGCCAGCAGCTTGCTAGCGGGGCTTAACACAGATACGCAGTATTTT. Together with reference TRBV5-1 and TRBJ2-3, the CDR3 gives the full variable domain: KAGVTQTPRYLIKTRGQQVTLSCSPISGHRSVSWYQQTPGQGLQFLFEYFSETQRNKGNFPGRFSGRQFSNSRSEMNVSTLELGDSALYLCASSLLAGLNTDTQYFGPGTRLTVL.

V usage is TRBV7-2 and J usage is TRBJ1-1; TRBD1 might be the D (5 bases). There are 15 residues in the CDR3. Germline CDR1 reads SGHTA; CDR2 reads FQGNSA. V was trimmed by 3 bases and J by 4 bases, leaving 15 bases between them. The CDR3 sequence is CASSLEGPRSTEAFF. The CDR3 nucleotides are TGTGCCAGCAGCTTGGAGGGGCCGCGGTCCACTGAAGCTTTCTTT. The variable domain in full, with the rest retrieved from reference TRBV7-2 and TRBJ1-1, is GAGVSQSPSNKVTEKGKDVELRCDPISGHTALYWYRQSLGQGLEFLIYFQGNSAPDKSGLPSDRFSAERTGGSVSTLTIQRTQQEDSAVYLCASSLEGPRSTEAFFGQGTRLTVV.

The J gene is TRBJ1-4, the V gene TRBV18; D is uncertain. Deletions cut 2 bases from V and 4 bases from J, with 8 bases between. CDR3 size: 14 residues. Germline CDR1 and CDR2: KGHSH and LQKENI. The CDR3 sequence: CASSPGTNNEKLFF. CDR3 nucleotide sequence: TGTGCCAGCTCACCAGGCACCAATAATGAAAAACTGTTTTTT.

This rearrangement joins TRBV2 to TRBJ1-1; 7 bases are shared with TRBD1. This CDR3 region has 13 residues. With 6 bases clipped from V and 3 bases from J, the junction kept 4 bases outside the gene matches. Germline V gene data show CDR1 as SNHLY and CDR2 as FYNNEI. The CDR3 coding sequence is TGTGCCAGCAGGGTCGACAGGGACACTGAAGCTTTCTTT. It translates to CASRVDRDTEAFF.

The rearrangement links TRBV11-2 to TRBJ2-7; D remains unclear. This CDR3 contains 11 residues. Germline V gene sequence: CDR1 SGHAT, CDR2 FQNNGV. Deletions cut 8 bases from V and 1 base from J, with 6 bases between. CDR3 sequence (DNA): TGTGCCAGCTGCACATCCTACGAGCAGTACTTC. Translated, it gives CASCTSYEQYF. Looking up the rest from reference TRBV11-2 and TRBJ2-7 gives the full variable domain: EAGVAQSPRYKIIEKRQSVAFWCNPISGHATLYWYQQILGQGPKLLIQFQNNGVVDDSQLPKDRFSAERLKGVDSTLKIQPAKLEDSAVYLCASCTSYEQYFGPGTRLTVT.

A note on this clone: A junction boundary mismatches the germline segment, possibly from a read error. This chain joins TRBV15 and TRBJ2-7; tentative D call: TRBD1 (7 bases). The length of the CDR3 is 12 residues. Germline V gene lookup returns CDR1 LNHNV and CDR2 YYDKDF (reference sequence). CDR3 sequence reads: CTTGGQLEEQYF. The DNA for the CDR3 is TGTACCACCGGGGGACAGCTAGAAGAGCAGTACTTC.

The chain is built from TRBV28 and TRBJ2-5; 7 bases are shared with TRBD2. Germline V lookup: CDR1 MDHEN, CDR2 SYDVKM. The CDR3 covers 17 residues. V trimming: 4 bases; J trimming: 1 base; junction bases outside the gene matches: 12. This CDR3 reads CASSSLMWSGAQETQYF. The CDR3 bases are TGTGCCAGCAGTTCCCTTATGTGGAGCGGGGCCCAAGAGACCCAGTACTTC.

The chain's CDR3 is CASSRQGTYNEQFF. As DNA, the CDR3 is TGTGCCAGCAGTCGACAGGGCACCTACAATGAGCAGTTCTTC. This chain connects TRBV27 to TRBJ2-1; 7 bases are shared with TRBD1. The CDR3 consists of 14 residues. V dropped 5 bases and J dropped 2; count of bases not matched to a gene: 3. The V gene's germline CDR1 is MNHEY and CDR2 SMNVEV (reference sequence).

CDR3 sequence (DNA): TGTGCCATCTCTTCGGGATTCACAGATACGCAGTATTTT. Amino acids: CAISSGFTDTQYF. V gene TRBV10-3 combines with J gene TRBJ2-3; perhaps TRBD2 as D (5 bases). Germline loops: CDR1 ENHRY, CDR2 SYGVKD. V shed 8 bases and J shed 2 bases, with 11 bases lying between them. The CDR3 loop spans 13 amino acids.

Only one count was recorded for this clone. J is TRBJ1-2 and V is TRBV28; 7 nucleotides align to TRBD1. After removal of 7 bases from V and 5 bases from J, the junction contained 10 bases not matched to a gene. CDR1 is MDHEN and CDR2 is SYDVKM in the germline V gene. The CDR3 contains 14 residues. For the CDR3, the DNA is TGTGCCAGCACGATTCCGGACAGGACGTATGGCTACACCTTC. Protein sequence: CASTIPDRTYGYTF.

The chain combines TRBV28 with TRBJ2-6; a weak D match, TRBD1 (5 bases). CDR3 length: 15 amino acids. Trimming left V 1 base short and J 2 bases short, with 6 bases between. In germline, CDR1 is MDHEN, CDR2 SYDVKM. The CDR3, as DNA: TGTGCCAGCAGTTTATTAGGGGCTGGGGCCAACGTCCTGACTTTC. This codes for CASSLLGAGANVLTF. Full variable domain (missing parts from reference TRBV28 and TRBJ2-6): DVKVTQSSRYLVKRTGEKVFLECVQDMDHENMFWYRQDPGLGLRLIYFSYDVKMKEKGDIPEGYSVSREKKERFSLILESASTNQTSMYLCASSLLGAGANVLTFGAGSRLTVL.

The CDR3 loop is CASSLGWGGSYNEQFF. For the CDR3, the DNA is TGCGCCAGCAGTCTCGGTTGGGGGGGTTCCTACAATGAGCAGTTCTTC. The chain carries TRBV5-1 and TRBJ2-1; 7 bases line up with TRBD2. Germline V lookup: CDR1 SGHRS, CDR2 YFSETQ. The CDR3 consists of 16 residues. V dropped 5 bases and J dropped 1; count of bases not matched to a gene: 9.

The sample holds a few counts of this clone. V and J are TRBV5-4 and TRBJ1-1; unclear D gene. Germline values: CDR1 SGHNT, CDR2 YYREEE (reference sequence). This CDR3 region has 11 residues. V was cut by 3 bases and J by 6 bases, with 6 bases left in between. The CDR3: CASSYEAEAFF. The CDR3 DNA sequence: TGTGCCAGCAGCTACGAGGCTGAAGCTTTCTTT.

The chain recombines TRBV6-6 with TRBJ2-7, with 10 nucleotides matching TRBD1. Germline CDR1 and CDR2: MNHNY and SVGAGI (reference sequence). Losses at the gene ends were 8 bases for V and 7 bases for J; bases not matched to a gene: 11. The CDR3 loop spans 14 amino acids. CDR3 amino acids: CASGRQGASREQYF. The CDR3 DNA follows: TGTGCCAGCGGGAGACAGGGGGCTTCTAGGGAGCAGTACTTC.

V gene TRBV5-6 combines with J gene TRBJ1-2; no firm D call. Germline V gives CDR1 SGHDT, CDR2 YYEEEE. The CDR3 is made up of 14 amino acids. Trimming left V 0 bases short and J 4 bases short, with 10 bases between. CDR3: CASSLDPQVYGYTF. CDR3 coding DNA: TGTGCCAGCAGCTTGGATCCGCAGGTCTATGGCTACACCTTC.

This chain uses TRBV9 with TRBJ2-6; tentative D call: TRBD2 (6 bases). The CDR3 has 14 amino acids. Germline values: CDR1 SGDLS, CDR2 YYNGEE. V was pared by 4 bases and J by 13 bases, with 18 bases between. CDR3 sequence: CASSSGPGETVLTF. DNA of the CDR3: TGTGCCAGCAGCTCTGGGCCGGGAGAGACAGTCCTGACTTTC.